One sample yielded the 12 T cell receptor beta chains listed below, sequenced in a study of T cells after somatic rescue of genetic block. TCRdb's table, derived via immunoSEQ multiplex PCR, lists solely in-frame clones and lacks some. The table shows 110,000 or so clones, with around 90% occurring only once. Sequences were obtained from peripheral blood mononuclear cells (PBMCs). These receptors came from a woman aged 18-29 years.

The chain couples TRBV4-1 to TRBJ1-1; 8 bases are shared with TRBD1. Germline CDR1 is MGHRA and CDR2 is YSYEKL. J gave up 1 base and V 9 bases, and 4 bases lay outside the gene matches. The length of the CDR3 is 13 residues. The CDR3 sequence is CARLTGENTEAFF. The CDR3 DNA reads as TGCGCCAGACTGACAGGGGAGAACACTGAAGCTTTCTTT.

This chain connects TRBV19 to TRBJ1-2; D not certain. The CDR3 is made up of 12 amino acids. In germline, CDR1 is LNHDA, CDR2 SQIVND (reference sequence). With 7 bases removed from V and 4 bases from J, the gap between germline ends came to 10 bases. CDR3 amino acids: CASMGGVYGYTF. CDR3 coding DNA: TGTGCCAGTATGGGTGGGGTCTATGGCTACACCTTC.

The sample holds one count of this clone. The V gene is TRBV28, the J gene TRBJ1-1; D may be TRBD1 (6 bases). This CDR3 spans 13 amino acids. V lost 7 bases and J lost 1, with 10 bases in between. CDR1 is MDHEN and CDR2 is SYDVKM in the germline V gene. CDR3 residues: CASTRTANTEAFF. The CDR3 DNA reads TGTGCCAGCACCAGGACAGCGAACACTGAAGCTTTCTTT.

This chain joins TRBV5-1 and TRBJ2-2; weak D call: TRBD2 (6 bases). This CDR3 comprises 17 residues. The V gene lost 1 base and the J gene lost 6 bases, with 19 bases spanning the gap. Germline CDR1 and CDR2: SGHRS and YFSETQ. DNA of the CDR3: TGCGCCAGCAGCTTGTCGGTCGGGGCGGGGAAGGCCGGGGAGCTGTTTTTT. Translated: CASSLSVGAGKAGELFF.

The CDR3 spells CASSRAGTLVNTEAFF. CDR3 nucleotide sequence: TGTGCCAGCAGTCGGGCAGGGACTCTCGTGAACACTGAAGCTTTCTTT. The chain joins TRBV2 to TRBJ1-1; D is possibly TRBD1 (5 bases). Germline V CDR1 and CDR2: SNHLY, FYNNEI. The V end lost 5 bases, the J end lost 0 bases, and 16 bases lay between the germline ends. The CDR3 has 16 amino acids.

The rearrangement links TRBV27 to TRBJ1-6; tentative D call: TRBD1 (6 bases). The CDR3 is 17 amino acids. CDR1 MNHEY and CDR2 SMNVEV come from the germline V gene (reference sequence). Trimming stripped 4 bases from V and 2 bases from J, with 15 bases between. CDR3 amino acids: CASSSPQGPPYNSPLHF. The CDR3 coding sequence is TGTGCCAGCAGTTCGCCTCAGGGGCCGCCCTATAATTCACCCCTCCACTTT.

This sequence joins TRBV30 and TRBJ1-1, with TRBD1 identical over 8 bases. With V trimmed by 3 bases and J by 10 bases, 7 bases remained unmatched. The CDR3 runs to 12 residues. CDR1 GTSNPN and CDR2 SVGIG come from the germline V gene (reference sequence). The CDR3, as DNA: TGTGCCTGGAGAGACAGGGGCCAAGGAGCTTTCTTT. Translation: CAWRDRGQGAFF.

The chain has TRBV12-2 and TRBJ1-2. TRBV12-2 is a pseudogene segment. CDR3 length: 13 amino acids. The CDR3 nucleotides read TGTGCAAGTCGCCCACCCCATAGTCATGGCTACACCTTC. As protein: CASRPPHSHGYTF.

The V gene is TRBV11-2, the J gene TRBJ1-6; D remains unclear. CDR1 is SGHAT and CDR2 is FQNNGV in the germline V gene. The CDR3 spans 16 residues. Trimming took 4 bases from V and 6 from J, leaving 16 bases between them. The CDR3 loop is CASSSHGSGINSPLHF. As DNA, the CDR3 is TGTGCCAGCAGCTCACACGGTAGCGGGATTAATTCACCCCTCCACTTT. The full variable domain, with the rest looked up from reference TRBV11-2 and TRBJ1-6, is EAGVAQSPRYKIIEKRQSVAFWCNPISGHATLYWYQQILGQGPKLLIQFQNNGVVDDSQLPKDRFSAERLKGVDSTLKIQPAKLEDSAVYLCASSSHGSGINSPLHFGNGTRLTVT.

This clone was seen just once. The chain joins TRBV5-1 to TRBJ1-2, with D perhaps matching TRBD1 (6 bases). The CDR3 is 13 amino acids. V was cut by 2 bases and J by 8 bases, with 13 bases left in between. CDR1 is SGHRS and CDR2 is YFSETQ in the germline V gene. This CDR3 is CASSFAGDGGYTF. The DNA for the CDR3 is TGCGCCAGCAGCTTTGCAGGGGATGGGGGCTACACCTTC.

The chain has TRBV29-1 and TRBJ1-1, with D perhaps matching TRBD1 (5 bases). This CDR3 region has 13 residues. Between the trimmed V and J ends, which lost 5 bases and 5 bases, there was a span of 15 bases. The germline gives CDR1 SQVTM, CDR2 ANQGSEA. The chain's CDR3 is CSVQPQRGTEAFF. CDR3 sequence (DNA): TGCAGCGTTCAACCACAAAGGGGTACTGAAGCTTTCTTT.

V usage is TRBV9 and J usage is TRBJ1-3; D gene uncertain. Per the germline V gene, CDR1 is SGDLS and CDR2 is YYNGEE. V dropped 4 bases and J dropped 1 base, with 9 bases sitting between them. CDR3 size: 14 residues. The CDR3 nucleotides are TGTGCCAGCAGCTTTCGGTCGTCTGGAAACACCATATATTTT. Protein: CASSFRSSGNTIYF.